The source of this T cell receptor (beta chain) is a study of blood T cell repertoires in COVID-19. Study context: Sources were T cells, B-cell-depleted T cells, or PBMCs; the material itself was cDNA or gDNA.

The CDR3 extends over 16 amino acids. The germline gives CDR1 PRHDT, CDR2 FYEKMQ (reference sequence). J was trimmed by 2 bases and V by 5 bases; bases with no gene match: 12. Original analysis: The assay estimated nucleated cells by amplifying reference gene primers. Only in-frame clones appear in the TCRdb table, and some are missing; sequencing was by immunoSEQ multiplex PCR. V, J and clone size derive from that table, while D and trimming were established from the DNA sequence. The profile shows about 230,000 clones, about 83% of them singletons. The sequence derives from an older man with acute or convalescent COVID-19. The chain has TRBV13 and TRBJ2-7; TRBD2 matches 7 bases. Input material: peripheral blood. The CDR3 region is CASSAHRDYNPYEQYF. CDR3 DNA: TGTGCCAGCAGCGCCCACCGGGACTACAACCCCTACGAGCAGTACTTC.